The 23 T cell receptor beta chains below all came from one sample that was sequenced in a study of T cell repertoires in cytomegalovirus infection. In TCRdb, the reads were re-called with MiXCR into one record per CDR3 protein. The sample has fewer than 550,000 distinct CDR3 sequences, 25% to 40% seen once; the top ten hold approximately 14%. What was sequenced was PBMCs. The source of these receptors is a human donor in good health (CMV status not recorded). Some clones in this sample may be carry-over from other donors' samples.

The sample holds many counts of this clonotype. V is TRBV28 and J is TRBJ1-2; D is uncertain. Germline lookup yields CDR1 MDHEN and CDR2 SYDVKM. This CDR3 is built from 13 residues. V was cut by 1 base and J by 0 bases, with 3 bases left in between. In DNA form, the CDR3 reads TGTGCCAGCAGTTTATATTCTAACTATGGCTACACCTTC. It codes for CASSLYSNYGYTF.

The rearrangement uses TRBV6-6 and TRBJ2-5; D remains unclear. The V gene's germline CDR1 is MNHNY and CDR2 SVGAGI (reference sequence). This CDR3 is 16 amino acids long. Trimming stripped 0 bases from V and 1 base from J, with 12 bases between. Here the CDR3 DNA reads TGTGCCAGCAGTTACTCGATAAGCCAATTCCAAGAGACCCAGTACTTC. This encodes CASSYSISQFQETQYF.

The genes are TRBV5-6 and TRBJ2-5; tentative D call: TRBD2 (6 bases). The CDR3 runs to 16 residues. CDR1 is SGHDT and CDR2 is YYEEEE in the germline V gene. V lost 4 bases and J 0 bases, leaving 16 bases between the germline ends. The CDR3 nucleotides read TGTGCCAGCAGCCATTCCGGCCGGGAGTACCAAGAGACCCAGTACTTC. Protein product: CASSHSGREYQETQYF.

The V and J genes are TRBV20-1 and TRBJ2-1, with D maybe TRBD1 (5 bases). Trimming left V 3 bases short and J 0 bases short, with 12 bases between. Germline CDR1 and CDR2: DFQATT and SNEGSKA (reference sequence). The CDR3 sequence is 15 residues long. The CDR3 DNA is TGCAGTGCTAGCTTAGGCAGGGACTCCTACAATGAGCAGTTCTTC. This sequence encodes CSASLGRDSYNEQFF.

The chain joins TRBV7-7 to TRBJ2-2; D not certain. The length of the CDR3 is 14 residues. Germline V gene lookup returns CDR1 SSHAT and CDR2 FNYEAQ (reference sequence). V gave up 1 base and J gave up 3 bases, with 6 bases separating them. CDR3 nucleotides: TGTGCCAGCAGCTTAGATCCAGACACCGGGGAGCTGTTTTTT. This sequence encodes CASSLDPDTGELFF.

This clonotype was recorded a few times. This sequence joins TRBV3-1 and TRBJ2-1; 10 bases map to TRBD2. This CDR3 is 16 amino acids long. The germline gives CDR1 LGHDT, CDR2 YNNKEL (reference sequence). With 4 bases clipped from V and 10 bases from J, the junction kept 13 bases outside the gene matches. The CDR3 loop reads CASSPGWGTSAEEQFF. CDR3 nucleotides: TGTGCCAGCAGCCCAGGCTGGGGGACTAGCGCCGAAGAGCAGTTCTTC.

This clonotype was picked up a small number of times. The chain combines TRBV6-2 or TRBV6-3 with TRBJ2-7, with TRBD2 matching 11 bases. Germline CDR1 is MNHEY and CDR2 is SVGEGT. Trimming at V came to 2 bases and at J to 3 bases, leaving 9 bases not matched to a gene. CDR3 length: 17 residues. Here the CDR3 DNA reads TGTGCCAGCAGTTACGAGCTAGCGGGGGGCCACTACTACGAGCAGTACTTC. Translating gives CASSYELAGGHYYEQYF.

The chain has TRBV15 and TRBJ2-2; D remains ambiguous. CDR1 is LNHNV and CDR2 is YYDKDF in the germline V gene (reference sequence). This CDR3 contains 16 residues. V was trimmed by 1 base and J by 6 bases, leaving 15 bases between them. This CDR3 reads CATSRVLTTRSGELFF. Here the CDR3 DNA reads TGTGCCACCAGCAGAGTCTTGACCACGAGGTCCGGGGAGCTGTTTTTT.

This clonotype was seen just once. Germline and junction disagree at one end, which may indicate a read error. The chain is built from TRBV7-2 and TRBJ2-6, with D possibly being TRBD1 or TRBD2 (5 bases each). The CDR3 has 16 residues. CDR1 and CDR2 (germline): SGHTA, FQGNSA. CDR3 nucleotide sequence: TGTGCAAGCTGCTTATTACCGGGGTCCGGGGCCAACGTCCTGCCTTTC. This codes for CASCLLPGSGANVLPF.

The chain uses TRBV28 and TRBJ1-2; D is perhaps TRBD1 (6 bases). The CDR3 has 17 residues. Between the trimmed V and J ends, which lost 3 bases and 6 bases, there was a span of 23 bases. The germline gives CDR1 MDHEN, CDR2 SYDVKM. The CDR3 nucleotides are TGTGCCAGCAGTTTGAGGGGGACAAGGCTTTTAGAAAATGGCTACACCTTC. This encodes CASSLRGTRLLENGYTF.

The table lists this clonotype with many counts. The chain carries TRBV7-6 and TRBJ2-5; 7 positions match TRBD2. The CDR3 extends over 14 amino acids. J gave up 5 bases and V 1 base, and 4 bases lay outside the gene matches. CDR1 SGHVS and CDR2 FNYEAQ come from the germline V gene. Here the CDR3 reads CASSLGASGETQYF. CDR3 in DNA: TGTGCCAGCAGCTTAGGTGCTAGCGGTGAGACCCAGTACTTC. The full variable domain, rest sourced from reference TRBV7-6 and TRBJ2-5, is GAGVSQSPRYKVTKRGQDVALRCDPISGHVSLYWYRQALGQGPEFLTYFNYEAQQDKSGLPNDRFSAERPEGSISTLTIQRTEQRDSAMYRCASSLGASGETQYFGPGTRLLVL.

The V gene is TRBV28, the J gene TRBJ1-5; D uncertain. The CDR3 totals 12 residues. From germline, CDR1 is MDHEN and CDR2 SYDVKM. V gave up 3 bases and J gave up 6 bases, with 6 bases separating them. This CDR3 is CASSLIVQPQHF. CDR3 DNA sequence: TGTGCCAGCAGTTTGATTGTTCAGCCCCAGCATTTT. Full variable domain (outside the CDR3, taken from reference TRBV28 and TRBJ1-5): DVKVTQSSRYLVKRTGEKVFLECVQDMDHENMFWYRQDPGLGLRLIYFSYDVKMKEKGDIPEGYSVSREKKERFSLILESASTNQTSMYLCASSLIVQPQHFGDGTRLSIL.

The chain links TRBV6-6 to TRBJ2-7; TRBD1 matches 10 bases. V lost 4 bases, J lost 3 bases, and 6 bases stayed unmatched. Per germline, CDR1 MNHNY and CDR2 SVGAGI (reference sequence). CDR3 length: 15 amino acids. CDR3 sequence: CASSSWTGGVYEQYF. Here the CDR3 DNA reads TGTGCCAGCAGTTCTTGGACAGGGGGGGTCTACGAGCAGTACTTC.

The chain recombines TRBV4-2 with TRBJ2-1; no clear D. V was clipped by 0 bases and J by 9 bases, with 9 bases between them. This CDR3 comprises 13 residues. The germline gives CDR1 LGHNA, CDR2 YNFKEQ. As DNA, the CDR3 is TGTGCCAGCAGCCAAGATGTGGTCGGTGAGCAGTTCTTC. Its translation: CASSQDVVGEQFF.

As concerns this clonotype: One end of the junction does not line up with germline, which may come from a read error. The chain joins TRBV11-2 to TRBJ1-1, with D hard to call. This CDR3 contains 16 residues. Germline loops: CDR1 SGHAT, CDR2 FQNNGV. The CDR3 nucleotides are TGTGCCAGCAGCTTAGATTGGGCAGGTTTGAACACTGAAGCTTTCTGG. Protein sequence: CASSLDWAGLNTEAFW.

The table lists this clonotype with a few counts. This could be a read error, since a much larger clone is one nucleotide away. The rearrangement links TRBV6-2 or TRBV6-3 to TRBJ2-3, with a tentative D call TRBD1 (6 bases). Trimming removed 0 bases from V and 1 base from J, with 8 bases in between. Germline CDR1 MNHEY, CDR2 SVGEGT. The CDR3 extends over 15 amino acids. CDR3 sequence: CASSYSAGGTDTQYF. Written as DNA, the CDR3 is TGTGCCAGCAGTTACTCGGCAGGGGGCACAGATACGCAGTATTTT.

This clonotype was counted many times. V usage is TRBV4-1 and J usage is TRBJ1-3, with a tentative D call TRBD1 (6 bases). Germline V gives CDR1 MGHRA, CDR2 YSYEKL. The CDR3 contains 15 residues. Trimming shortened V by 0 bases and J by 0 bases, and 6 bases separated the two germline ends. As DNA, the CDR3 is TGCGCCAGCAGCCAAGACAGGGGCTCTGGAAACACCATATATTTT. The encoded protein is CASSQDRGSGNTIYF.

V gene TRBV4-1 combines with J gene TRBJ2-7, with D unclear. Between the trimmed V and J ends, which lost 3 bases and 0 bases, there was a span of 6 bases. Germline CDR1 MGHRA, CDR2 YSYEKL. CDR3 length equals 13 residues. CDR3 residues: CASSHSFSYEQYF. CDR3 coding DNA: TGCGCCAGCAGCCATTCCTTCTCCTACGAGCAGTACTTC.

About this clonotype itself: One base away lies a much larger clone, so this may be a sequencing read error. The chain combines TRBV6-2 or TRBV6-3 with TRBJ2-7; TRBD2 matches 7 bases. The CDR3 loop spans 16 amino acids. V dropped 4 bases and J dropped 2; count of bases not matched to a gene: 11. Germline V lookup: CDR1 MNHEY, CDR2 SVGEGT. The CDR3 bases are TGTGCCAGCAGTTCTCTTTCCAGCGGGGAAACCTACGAGCAGTACTTC. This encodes CASSSLSSGETYEQYF.

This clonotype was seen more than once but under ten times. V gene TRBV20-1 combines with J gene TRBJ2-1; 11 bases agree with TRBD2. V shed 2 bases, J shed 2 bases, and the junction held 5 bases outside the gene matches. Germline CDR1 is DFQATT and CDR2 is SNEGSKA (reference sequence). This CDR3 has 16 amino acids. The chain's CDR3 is CSARTRLAGTYNEQFF. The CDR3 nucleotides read TGCAGTGCTAGAACTCGACTAGCGGGGACCTACAATGAGCAGTTCTTC.

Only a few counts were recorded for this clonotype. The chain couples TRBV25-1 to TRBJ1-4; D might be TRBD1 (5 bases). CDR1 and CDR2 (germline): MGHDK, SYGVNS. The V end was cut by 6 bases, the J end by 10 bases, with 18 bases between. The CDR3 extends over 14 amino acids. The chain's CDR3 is CASSLAGGEGKLFF. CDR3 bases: TGTGCCAGCAGCCTGGCCGGGGGGGAGGGAAAACTGTTTTTT.

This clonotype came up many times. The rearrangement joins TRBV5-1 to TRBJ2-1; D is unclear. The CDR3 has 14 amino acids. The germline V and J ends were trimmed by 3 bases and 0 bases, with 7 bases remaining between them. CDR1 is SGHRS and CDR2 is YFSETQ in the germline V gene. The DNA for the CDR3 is TGCGCCAGCAGCTCTGCGAGCTCCTACAATGAGCAGTTCTTC. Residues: CASSSASSYNEQFF.

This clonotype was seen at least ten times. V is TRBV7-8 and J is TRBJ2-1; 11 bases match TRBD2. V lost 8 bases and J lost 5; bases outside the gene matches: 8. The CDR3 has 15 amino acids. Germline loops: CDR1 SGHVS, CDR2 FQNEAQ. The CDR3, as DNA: TGTGCCAGCTCCCCGCTAGCGGGGGGCCACAATGAGCAGTTCTTC. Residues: CASSPLAGGHNEQFF.